These T cell receptor beta chains were read from a single sample in a study of blood T cell repertoires in COVID-19. Using immunoSEQ multiplex PCR, the repertoire was profiled, and TCRdb retains in-frame clones only, with some absent. Here the sample spans a few hundred thousand clones, about 90% being singletons. Sequenced input: peripheral blood. These receptors all stem from a woman aged 25 to 39 with COVID-19, enrolled during active disease. CDR3s include the opening cysteine and the closing phenylalanine or tryptophan. D genes are given only for firm matches. Only some rows state a clone size, as once, few, many or a class for expanded clones.

cdr3_length	v_call	d_call	clone_size	j_call	cdr3_nt	cdr3_aa
12	TRBV11-3	.	few	TRBJ2-1	TGTGCCAGCAGCCCCCCTAACAATGAGCAGTTCTTC	CASSPPNNEQFF
14	TRBV5-1	.	.	TRBJ2-3	TGCGCCAGCAGCTTAGGACAGCCGACAGATACGCAGTATTTT	CASSLGQPTDTQYF
14	TRBV15	.	.	TRBJ2-5	TGTGCCACCAGTCATAATATGGGCGAGGAGACCCAGTACTTC	CATSHNMGEETQYF
14	TRBV3-1/TRBV3-2	.	.	TRBJ1-2	TGTGCCAGCAGCCCTCCTTGGAACAGGAATGGCTACACCTTC	CASSPPWNRNGYTF
17	TRBV7-8	.	.	TRBJ2-3	TGTGCCAGCAGCTCCTACATTGACACTTCCCGCGGGGATACGCAGTATTTT	CASSSYIDTSRGDTQYF
13	TRBV7-9	TRBD1	.	TRBJ1-2	TGTGCCAGCAGTCCGGGACAGTTCTATGGCTACACCTTC	CASSPGQFYGYTF
14	TRBV19	.	.	TRBJ1-1	TGTGCCAGTAGTATAGGGGGCATCGGCACTGAAGCTTTCTTT	CASSIGGIGTEAFF
14	TRBV5-1	.	.	TRBJ1-1	TGCGCCAGCAGCTTGGTCCCGGGGAGCACTGAAGCTTTCTTT	CASSLVPGSTEAFF
17	TRBV7-9	.	.	TRBJ1-2	TGTGCCAGCAGCTTAGCGCTGGGGCAGGGAAGGGTCGATGGCTACACCTTC	CASSLALGQGRVDGYTF
15	TRBV5-1	.	.	TRBJ1-3	TGCGCCAGCCGCTTGGAGGGGCTCTCTGGAAACACCATATATTTT	CASRLEGLSGNTIYF
16	TRBV3-1/TRBV3-2	.	.	TRBJ2-2	TGTGCCAGCAGCGGGCCGGGGTCCAATCCCGGCGGGGAGCTGTTTTTT	CASSGPGSNPGGELFF
20	TRBV5-8	TRBD1	.	TRBJ1-5	TGTGCCAGCAGCTTACTTTACGCCGGGACAGGGCCTGATAGCAATCAGCCCCAGCATTTT	CASSLLYAGTGPDSNQPQHF
13	TRBV7-2	.	once	TRBJ2-1	TGTGCCAGCAGCTTAGGCCGGTACAATGAGCAGTTCTTC	CASSLGRYNEQFF
16	TRBV5-5	TRBD2	.	TRBJ2-1	TGTGCCAGCATCCCGGCTGCACTAGCGGTTTGGAATGAGCAGTTCTTC	CASIPAALAVWNEQFF
16	TRBV7-2	.	once	TRBJ2-2	TGTGCCAGCAGCCAAAGACCCTCTCCGGGCACCGGGGAGCTGTTTTTT	CASSQRPSPGTGELFF
14	TRBV28	.	.	TRBJ2-7	TGTGCCAGCAATCCAGGCCTCACCTCCTACGAGCAGTACTTC	CASNPGLTSYEQYF
18	TRBV19	.	.	TRBJ1-2	TGTGCCAGTAGCCGCGACCGGGGGGCGCTCCCCGAGGTCTATGGCTACACCTTC	CASSRDRGALPEVYGYTF
13	TRBV6-5	.	.	TRBJ2-3	TGTGCCAGCAGTTACCTAGGTCAAGATACGCAGTATTTT	CASSYLGQDTQYF
13	TRBV29-1	TRBD1	.	TRBJ2-7	TGCAGCGTTGAGGAGGGACAGGGCTACGAGCAGTACTTC	CSVEEGQGYEQYF
16	TRBV21-1	.	.	TRBJ2-7	.	CASSNFGQGNSYEQYF
15	TRBV7-2	.	.	TRBJ2-7	TGTGCCAGCAGCTTACGTCCGGGTTCCTCCTACGAGCAGTACTTC	CASSLRPGSSYEQYF
12	TRBV7-2	TRBD1	.	TRBJ1-4	TGTGCCACCAGGACAGGAAATGAAAAACTGTTTTTT	CATRTGNEKLFF
13	TRBV10-3	.	.	TRBJ1-6	TGTGCCATCAGTGACGGTTATAATTCACCCCTCCACTTT	CAISDGYNSPLHF
13	TRBV10-3	TRBD2	.	TRBJ2-6	TGTGCCACGGGGGGGGCTGGGGCCAACGTCCTGACTTTC	CATGGAGANVLTF
15	TRBV6-5	.	once	TRBJ1-5	TGTGCCAGCCGGTTTGGGGACACCAGCAATCAGCCCCAGCATTTT	CASRFGDTSNQPQHF
14	TRBV7-9	TRBD1	.	TRBJ1-2	TGTGCCAGCAGTCCGCCACGGGACAGCTATGGCTACACCTTC	CASSPPRDSYGYTF
14	TRBV30	.	.	TRBJ2-5	TGTGCCTGGAGACGGAGAGCGGACCAAGAGACCCAGTACTTC	CAWRRRADQETQYF
13	TRBV29-1	.	.	TRBJ2-6	TGCAGCGTCTATAGCTCTGGGGCCAACGTCCTGACTTTC	CSVYSSGANVLTF
15	TRBV19	TRBD2	.	TRBJ2-3	TGTGCCAGTAGTTATAGCGGGGGGCGCTTAGATACGCAGTATTTT	CASSYSGGRLDTQYF
15	TRBV5-1	.	.	TRBJ1-2	TGCGCCAGCCCCTCAACCTCCTACAGGGTCGATGGCTACACCTTC	CASPSTSYRVDGYTF
17	TRBV4-1	TRBD1	.	TRBJ2-6	TGCGCCAGCAGCCAAAGGGACAGGGTCTCTGGGGCCAACGTCCTGACTTTC	CASSQRDRVSGANVLTF
13	TRBV28	.	.	TRBJ1-2	TGTGCCAGCAGCCAGAGACAGGACGAAGGCTACACCTTC	CASSQRQDEGYTF
13	TRBV30	.	.	TRBJ1-1	TGTGCCTCCCCAGGGACACCGAAAACTGAAGCTTTCTTT	CASPGTPKTEAFF
12	TRBV7-9	.	.	TRBJ1-5	TGTGCCAGCAGCTCCGGGGAATGGCCCCAGCATTTT	CASSSGEWPQHF
19	TRBV28	.	.	TRBJ2-7	TGTGCCAGCAGTTTATGGGAGTATAAGACAGGTCGAAGCTCCTACGAGCAGTACTTC	CASSLWEYKTGRSSYEQYF
16	TRBV11-3	.	.	TRBJ2-3	TGTGCCAGCAGCCCCCGGGGAGCGGGCCTATTTAATACGCAGTATTTT	CASSPRGAGLFNTQYF
15	TRBV13	TRBD1	once	TRBJ1-5	TGTGCCAGCAGCTTAGGTCCGACAGGGCCTCAGCCCCAGCATTTT	CASSLGPTGPQPQHF
19	TRBV6-1	TRBD1	.	TRBJ1-1	TGTGCCAGCAGTGCTTTCCCGGGACAGGCCACCGGCATGAACACTGAAGCTTTCTTT	CASSAFPGQATGMNTEAFF
12	TRBV11-3	.	.	TRBJ1-1	TGTGCCAGCAGCTTTAGTGGTTGGAGAGCTTTCTTT	CASSFSGWRAFF
12	TRBV2	TRBD1	.	TRBJ1-2	TGTGCCAGCAGGGGACAGGTAGGCGGCTACACCTTC	CASRGQVGGYTF
19	TRBV5-1	TRBD2	.	TRBJ2-3	TGCGCCAGCAGGTCGTTCGGGGCGGGAGTAGGGCCTGGCACAGATACGCAGTATTTT	CASRSFGAGVGPGTDTQYF
13	TRBV6-5	.	.	TRBJ2-7	TGTGCCAGCAGTCAGGGCCCTACCTACGAGCAGTACTTC	CASSQGPTYEQYF
17	TRBV27	.	.	TRBJ2-3	TGTGCCAGCAGTTTCGGTCGCCCGGCAGGGGGGTCGGATACGCAGTATTTT	CASSFGRPAGGSDTQYF
15	TRBV6-2/TRBV6-3	.	.	TRBJ1-2	TGTGCCAGCAGCCCAGCGACAGGAGCAGGCTATGGCTACACCTTC	CASSPATGAGYGYTF
16	TRBV7-2	TRBD1	.	TRBJ2-1	TGTGCCAGCAGCTTAGCGCCGGCAGGGGGAGATAATGAGCAGTTCTTC	CASSLAPAGGDNEQFF
14	TRBV9	.	.	TRBJ2-1	TGTGCCAGCAGCCCGGGGGACCTCTACAATGAGCAGTTCTTC	CASSPGDLYNEQFF
15	TRBV19	TRBD2	.	TRBJ2-2	TGTGCCAGTAACGGGCTAGCGGTCGGCACCGGGGAGCTGTTTTTT	CASNGLAVGTGELFF
15	TRBV27	.	.	TRBJ1-3	TGTGCCAGCAGTCAGACTTGGGGGCTTGGAAACACCATATATTTT	CASSQTWGLGNTIYF
16	TRBV7-9	TRBD1	few	TRBJ2-2	TGTGCCAGCAGCTTAGGACAGGGAGAAAAGGCCGGGGAGCTGTTTTTT	CASSLGQGEKAGELFF
13	TRBV27	.	.	TRBJ2-5	TGTGCCAGCAGTTTATACAGGGAAGAGACCCAGTACTTC	CASSLYREETQYF
17	TRBV18	TRBD1	.	TRBJ1-1	TGTGCCAGCTCACCATTTTTACTGTCCCAGGGGGACACTGAAGCTTTCTTT	CASSPFLLSQGDTEAFF
13	TRBV5-1	.	.	TRBJ1-2	TGCGCCAGCAGCCACGGACTCACGCCGGGCTACACCTTC	CASSHGLTPGYTF
15	TRBV18	TRBD1	once	TRBJ1-4	TGTGCCAGCTCACCGCTCGGGACAGGGGGAGAAAAACTGTTTTTT	CASSPLGTGGEKLFF
13	TRBV6-5	.	.	TRBJ1-5	TGTGCCAGCAGTACGAACCTAAATCAGCCCCAGCATTTT	CASSTNLNQPQHF
14	TRBV6-5	.	.	TRBJ1-6	TGTGCCAGCAGTTACGACGAGGGGGAATCACCCCTCCACTTT	CASSYDEGESPLHF
17	TRBV3-1/TRBV3-2	TRBD1	.	TRBJ2-5	TGTGCCAGCAGCCATCGGCAGGGACAGAGGAGCAGGGAGACCCAGTACTTC	CASSHRQGQRSRETQYF